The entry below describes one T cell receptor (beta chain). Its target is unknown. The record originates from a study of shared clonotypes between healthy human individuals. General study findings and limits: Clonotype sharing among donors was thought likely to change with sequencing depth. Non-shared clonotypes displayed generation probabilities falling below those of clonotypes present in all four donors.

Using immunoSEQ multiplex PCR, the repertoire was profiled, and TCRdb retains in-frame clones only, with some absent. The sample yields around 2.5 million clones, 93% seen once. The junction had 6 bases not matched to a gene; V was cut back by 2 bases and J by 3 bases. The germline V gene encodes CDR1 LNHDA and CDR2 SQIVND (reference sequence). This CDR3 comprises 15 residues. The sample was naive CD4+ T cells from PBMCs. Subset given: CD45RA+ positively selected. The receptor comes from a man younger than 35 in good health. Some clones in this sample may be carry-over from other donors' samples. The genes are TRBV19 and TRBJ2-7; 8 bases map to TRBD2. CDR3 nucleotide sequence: TGTGCCAGTAGTATACAAGCGGGAGCGAACTACGAGCAGTACTTC. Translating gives CASSIQAGANYEQYF.